This record looks at one T cell receptor (beta chain) sequence and its context. J gave up 9 bases and V 5 bases, and 9 bases lay outside the gene matches. The germline V gene has CDR1 SEHNR and CDR2 FQNEAQ (reference sequence). This CDR3 comprises 13 residues. PCR was performed using 60 Vbeta and 13 Jbeta primers. Here immunoSEQ multiplex PCR was the method, and the copy in TCRdb shows in-frame clones only, minus some. The profile shows 100,000 to 150,000 clones, around three quarters of them singletons. The sample comes from a study of cytomegalovirus exposure and HLA in healthy donors. J is TRBJ1-1 and V is TRBV7-9, with TRBD1 matching 7 bases. The receptor was isolated from a male donor in good health and CMV-seropositive. Sequencing input: PBMCs. DNA of the CDR3: TGTGCCAGCAGCACTACAGGGGCTCAGAAAGCTTTCTTT. It encodes CASSTTGAQKAFF.